This TCR beta chain was identified in a study of radiotherapy plus CTLA-4 blockade in lung cancer. Note on this clone: Different DNA sequences within this sample yield the same CDR3.

Sequencing was performed with immunoSEQ multiplex PCR; in TCRdb, only in-frame clones are kept and a portion is missing. In the table there are 55,000 or so clones, approximately 84% of which are singletons. Per the germline V gene, CDR1 is SGDLS and CDR2 is YYNGEE. With 1 base removed from V and 3 bases from J, the gap between germline ends came to 12 bases. CDR3 size: 15 residues. V is TRBV9 and J is TRBJ2-3, with D tentatively TRBD1 (6 bases). The receptor comes from a human donor with non-small cell lung cancer whose response to radiotherapy plus ipilimumab could not be evaluated. The sequencing used peripheral blood, collected from a patient treated with radiotherapy plus ipilimumab. The CDR3 bases are TGTGCCAGCAGCGTATGGGGGCGCGGAACAGATACGCAGTATTTT. As protein: CASSVWGRGTDTQYF.